This record looks at one T cell receptor beta chain sequence and its context. As yet, its antigen is unknown. V lost 7 bases and J 3 bases, leaving 22 bases between the germline ends. CDR1 and CDR2 from the germline V gene are MDHEN and SYDVKM. CDR3 length: 16 residues. The data belong to a study of T cell responses to AZD1222 COVID-19 vaccine. Study observations and caveats: Repertoire sampling happened only post peak T cell response. The CD4 TCRs associated with vaccination extended across spike and predominated at 160-218 and 743-854.

Method: immunoSEQ multiplex PCR; TCRdb's copy keeps in-frame clones and lacks some. The table records more than 85,000 clones, about nine tenths of them present only once. The chain recombines TRBV28 with TRBJ2-7; a weak D match, TRBD2 (7 bases). The sequence derives from an adult in good health. Sequenced material: peripheral blood, taken on day 0 of AZD1222 vaccination. CDR3 protein: CASTHGGQGKSYEQYF. The CDR3 nucleotides read TGTGCCAGCACCCACGGGGGGCAGGGGAAGAGCTACGAGCAGTACTTC.